This T cell receptor (beta chain) was found in a study of blood T cell repertoires in COVID-19. Study-level information: Samples of COVID-19 (acute and convalescent) were obtained from the United States, Italy and Spain. T cells, B-cell-depleted T cells, or PBMCs provided the cDNA or gDNA that served as material.

How the authors handled the data: Scientists estimated how many nucleated cells there were by amplifying reference gene primers. Profiled with immunoSEQ multiplex PCR; TCRdb holds only in-frame clones, not every one. That table is the source of V, J and clone size, and D and trimming were worked out from the DNA. The sample lists about 250,000 clones, about four fifths seen once, with approximately 9% in the top ten. The CDR3 spans 15 residues. CDR1 and CDR2 (germline): MNHEY, SVGAGI. The ends were cut back, 0 bases at V and 7 bases at J, with 13 bases in the middle. The material sequenced was peripheral blood. The TCR sequence derives from a man aged 40-50 years with active or convalescent COVID-19. The chain joins TRBV6-5 to TRBJ1-5; no clear D. The CDR3 region has the DNA TGTGCCAGCAGTTACTCGAGCCAGCACGGGCAGCCCCAGCATTTT. This codes for CASSYSSQHGQPQHF.